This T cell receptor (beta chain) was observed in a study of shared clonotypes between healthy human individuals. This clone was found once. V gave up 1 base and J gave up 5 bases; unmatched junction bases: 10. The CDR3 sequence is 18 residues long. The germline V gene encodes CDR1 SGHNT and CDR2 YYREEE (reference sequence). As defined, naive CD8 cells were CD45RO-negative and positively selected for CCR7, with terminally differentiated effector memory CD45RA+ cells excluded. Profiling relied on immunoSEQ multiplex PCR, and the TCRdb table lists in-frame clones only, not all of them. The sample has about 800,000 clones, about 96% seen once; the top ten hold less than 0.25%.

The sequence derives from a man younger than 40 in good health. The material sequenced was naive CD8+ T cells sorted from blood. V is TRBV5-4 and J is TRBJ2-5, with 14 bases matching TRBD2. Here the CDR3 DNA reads TGTGCCAGCAGCTTGAGGGGACTAGCGGGAGCGGGGAGGGAGACCCAGTACTTC. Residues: CASSLRGLAGAGRETQYF.